This TCR beta chain was observed in a study of OX40 agonist ivuxolimab in advanced cancers. As for the study in general: Averaging approximately 60 years in age, with a range of about 23 to 90, the cohort was 65% to 85% male.

Clones were read by immunoSEQ multiplex PCR, and TCRdb kept only the in-frame ones, dropping some. This table holds tens of thousands of clones, roughly nine tenths found once. Germline CDR1 reads SGHAT; CDR2 reads FQDESV (reference sequence). This CDR3 is 14 amino acids long. A word on this clone: The junction shows a germline mismatch at one end, possibly a read error.

The source was CD4+ or CD8+ T cells sorted from blood, collected in a trial of the OX40 agonist ivuxolimab. The receptor was isolated from an adult with an advanced solid tumor such as melanoma, head and neck, liver or kidney cancer. The chain couples TRBV11-1 to TRBJ2-1; weak D call: TRBD2 (6 bases). The CDR3 DNA is TGTGCCAGCAACCGACTAGGGCTCTACAATGGGCAGTTCTTC. It codes for CASNRLGLYNGQFF.